This TCR beta chain was obtained from a study of T cell responses to AZD1222 COVID-19 vaccine. Study results and caveats: CD4 TCRs covered the whole spike, strongest at regions 160-218 and 743-854.

Turning to this clone: Its antigen remains unidentified.

Clones were read by immunoSEQ multiplex PCR, and TCRdb kept only the in-frame ones, dropping some. The sample consists of about 120,000 clones, 90% to 95% of them appearing once. This CDR3 has 16 amino acids. Germline assignment: CDR1 SGHAT and CDR2 FQNNGV. With 2 bases removed from V and 1 base from J, the gap between germline ends came to 12 bases. The receptor's source is an adult in good health. The material was peripheral blood, obtained on day 0 of AZD1222 vaccination. The chain carries TRBV11-2 and TRBJ2-1; D may be TRBD2 (5 bases). The CDR3 protein is CASSLIGSRSYNEQFF. As DNA, the CDR3 is TGTGCCAGCAGCTTAATTGGGAGTAGGTCCTACAATGAGCAGTTCTTC. The full variable domain, its missing parts supplied by reference TRBV11-2 and TRBJ2-1, is EAGVAQSPRYKIIEKRQSVAFWCNPISGHATLYWYQQILGQGPKLLIQFQNNGVVDDSQLPKDRFSAERLKGVDSTLKIQPAKLEDSAVYLCASSLIGSRSYNEQFFGPGTRLTVL.